One TCR beta chain is described in this entry. Its target is not known. Profiled with immunoSEQ multiplex PCR; TCRdb holds only in-frame clones, not every one. The sample yields around 130,000 clones, around nine tenths seen once. The data were obtained in a study of cytomegalovirus exposure and HLA in healthy donors. Study-wide results and limits: Rare TCR sequences dominated, though some public TCRs recurred in many donors. In vitro confirmation showed a few CMV-associated chains to be CMV antigen specific.

The sequenced material came from PBMCs. The sequence derives from a man aged 25-40 years in good health and CMV-seronegative.

CDR3: CASSPLPGQADTQYF. In nucleotides, the CDR3 is TGTGCCAGCAGTCCCCTACCTGGACAGGCAGATACGCAGTATTTT. The chain couples TRBV6-5 to TRBJ2-3, with TRBD1 identical over 7 bases. The CDR3 spans 15 residues. CDR1 is MNHEY and CDR2 is SVGAGI in the germline V gene. V lost 5 bases, J lost 4 bases, and 9 bases stayed unmatched.